A selection of T cell receptor beta chains follows, all from one sample in a study of regulatory T cells in long-lasting Graves disease. TCRdb ran MiXCR on the multiplex PCR reads and lists one entry per CDR3 protein. The sample yields some 470,000 distinct CDR3 sequences, under 25% seen once. The material sequenced was peripheral blood mononuclear cells (PBMCs), taken when the disease was refractory, from a patient treated with antithyroid drugs. The receptors stem from a female donor with Graves disease. Both conserved end residues are part of each CDR3. A D gene is named only where the DNA matches it firmly. Clone size, where shown, is once, few, many, or a class for clones that have expanded.

v_call	d_call	clone_size	j_call	cdr3_aa	cdr3_nt
TRBV7-2	TRBD1	few	TRBJ1-6	CASSVDRVYNSPLHF	TGTGCCAGCAGCGTTGACAGGGTGTATAATTCACCCCTCCACTTT
TRBV3-1	.	.	TRBJ1-5	CASSQGARPQHF	TGTGCCAGCAGCCAAGGGGCCAGGCCCCAGCATTTT
TRBV6-1	.	many	TRBJ1-2	CASSPSGGAVYGYTF	TGTGCCAGCAGTCCTTCGGGGGGCGCGGTCTATGGCTACACCTTC
TRBV19	.	many	TRBJ1-4	CATSGLSEKLFF	TGTGCCACCTCAGGGTTGAGCGAAAAACTGTTTTTT
TRBV3-1	.	few	TRBJ2-7	CASSHRETYEQYF	TGTGCCAGCAGCCACAGGGAAACCTACGAGCAGTACTTC
TRBV29-1	TRBD1	.	TRBJ1-2	CSVVAWDSKGSVSYGYTF	TGCAGCGTTGTAGCCTGGGACAGCAAGGGATCAGTATCATATGGCTACACCTTC
TRBV5-5	.	once	TRBJ2-7	CASSREGGGPGDEQYF	TGTGCCAGCAGCCGCGAAGGGGGGGGCCCGGGCGACGAGCAGTACTTC
TRBV7-9	.	many	TRBJ2-5	CASSSQQWQETQYF	TGTGCCAGCAGCTCCCAGCAATGGCAAGAGACCCAGTACTTC
TRBV30	.	.	TRBJ1-1	CAYGTVYTEAFF	TGTGCCTACGGGACGGTCTACACTGAAGCTTTCTTT
TRBV19	.	.	TRBJ1-1	CVSSVPWGNTEAFF	TGTGTCAGTAGTGTCCCTTGGGGGAACACTGAAGCTTTCTTT
TRBV6-1	TRBD1	.	TRBJ1-3	CASSESLGQARPGNTIYF	TGTGCCAGCAGTGAAAGTCTGGGACAGGCGCGCCCTGGAAACACCATATATTTT
TRBV12-3/TRBV12-4	.	few	TRBJ2-2	CASSRGGSNTGELFF	TGTGCCAGCAGCCGCGGGGGCTCGAACACCGGGGAGCTGTTTTTT
TRBV7-8	.	many	TRBJ2-7	CASSLEIGPFGEQYF	TGTGCCAGCAGCTTAGAAATAGGACCCTTTGGCGAGCAGTACTTC
TRBV5-1	TRBD1	few	TRBJ2-1	CASSGGQAVYGGEQFF	TGCGCCAGCAGCGGGGGACAGGCAGTGTACGGAGGTGAGCAGTTCTTC
TRBV6-1	TRBD2	.	TRBJ2-3	CASTASGGTDTQYF	TGTGCCAGCACTGCTAGCGGAGGCACAGATACGCAGTATTTT
TRBV6-2/TRBV6-3	TRBD1	few	TRBJ2-7	CASSYRTGMSAYEQYF	TGTGCCAGCAGTTACCGGACAGGAATGTCCGCCTACGAGCAGTACTTC
TRBV20-1	.	few	TRBJ1-1	CSLIPRTNTEAFF	TGCAGTCTTATACCCCGTACCAACACTGAAGCTTTCTTT
TRBV28	.	many	TRBJ1-1	CASSSGPGGTEAFF	TGTGCCAGCAGCTCGGGGCCTGGGGGCACTGAAGCTTTCTTT
TRBV20-1	TRBD1	.	TRBJ1-2	CSATLTGVVYGYTF	TGCAGTGCTACCCTGACAGGGGTTGTCTATGGCTACACCTTC
TRBV30	.	many	TRBJ2-7	CAWSVGAYEQYF	TGTGCCTGGAGTGTAGGGGCCTACGAGCAGTACTTC
TRBV20-1	TRBD1	once	TRBJ2-7	CSARDQVGRTGLYEQYF	TGCAGTGCTAGAGATCAGGTGGGGAGGACAGGGCTCTACGAGCAGTACTTC
TRBV28	.	many	TRBJ1-4	CASRGYAVNEKLFF	TGTGCCAGCAGAGGATACGCGGTAAACGAAAAACTGTTTTTT
TRBV28	.	many	TRBJ2-7	CASSFTYEQYF	TGTGCCAGCAGTTTTACCTACGAGCAGTACTTC